This TCR beta chain was sequenced in a study of CD8+ T cells in alopecia areata. Findings and limits, study-wide: The link between baseline CD8+ expansion and response remains uncertain with one nonresponder. For lesional scalp, especially alopecia totalis/universalis, clonality was higher than in normal scalp. Persistence of many expanded lesional clones was seen in scalp and blood during tofacitinib.

Notes on this clone: Its antigen remains unidentified.

The germline gives CDR1 SGHTA, CDR2 FQGNSA. CDR3 length: 11 residues. V gave up 5 bases and J gave up 6 bases, with 7 bases separating them. The authors extracted RNA and reverse transcribed it into cDNA as the sequencing template. Repertoires were generated with immunoSEQ multiplex PCR, while TCRdb's copy carries only in-frame clones and drops some. The sample records approximately 120,000 clones, under 65% being singletons. The treatment denotes: oral pan-JAK inhibitor, 5-10 mg twice daily. Researchers took lesional scalp punch biopsies and peripheral blood from people who were alopecia areata patients.

This receptor was taken from a human donor with alopecia areata. This sample comprised CD4+ T cells sorted from blood, obtained at week 4, from a patient treated with tofacitinib. The chain combines TRBV7-2 with TRBJ1-1; D ambiguous. The CDR3 loop reads CASSHYAEAFF. The CDR3 region has the DNA TGTGCCAGCAGCCATTACGCTGAAGCTTTCTTT.